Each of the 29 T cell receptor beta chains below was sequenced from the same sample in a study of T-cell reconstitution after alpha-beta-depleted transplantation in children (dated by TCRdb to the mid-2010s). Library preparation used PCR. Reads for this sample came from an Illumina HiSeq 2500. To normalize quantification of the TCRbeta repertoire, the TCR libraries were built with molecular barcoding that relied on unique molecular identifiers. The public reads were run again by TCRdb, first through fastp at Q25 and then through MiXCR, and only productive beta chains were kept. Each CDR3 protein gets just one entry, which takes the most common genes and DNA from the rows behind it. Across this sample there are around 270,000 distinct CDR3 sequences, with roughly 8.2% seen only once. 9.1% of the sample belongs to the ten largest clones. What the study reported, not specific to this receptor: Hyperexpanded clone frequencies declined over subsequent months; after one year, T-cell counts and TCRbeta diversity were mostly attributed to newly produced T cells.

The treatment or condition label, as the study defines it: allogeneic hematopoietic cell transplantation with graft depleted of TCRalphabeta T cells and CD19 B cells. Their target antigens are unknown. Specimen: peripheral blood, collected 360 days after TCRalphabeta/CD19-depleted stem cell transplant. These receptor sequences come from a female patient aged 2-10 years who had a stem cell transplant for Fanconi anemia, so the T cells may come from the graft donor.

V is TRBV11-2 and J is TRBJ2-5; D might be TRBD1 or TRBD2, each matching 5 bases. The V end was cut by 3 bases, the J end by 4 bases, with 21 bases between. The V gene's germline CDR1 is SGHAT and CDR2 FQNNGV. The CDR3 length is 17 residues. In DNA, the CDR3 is TGTGCCAGCAGCTTCTTTTTCCGGGACCCCTTACCAGAGACCCAGTACTTC. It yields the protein CASSFFFRDPLPETQYF.

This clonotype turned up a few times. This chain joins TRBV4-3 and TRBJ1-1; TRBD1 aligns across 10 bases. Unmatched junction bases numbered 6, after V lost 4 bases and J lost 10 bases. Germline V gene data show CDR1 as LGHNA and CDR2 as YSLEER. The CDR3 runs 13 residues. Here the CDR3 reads CASSLGQGVGAFF. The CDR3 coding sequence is TGCGCCAGCAGCCTCGGACAGGGGGTAGGAGCTTTCTTT.

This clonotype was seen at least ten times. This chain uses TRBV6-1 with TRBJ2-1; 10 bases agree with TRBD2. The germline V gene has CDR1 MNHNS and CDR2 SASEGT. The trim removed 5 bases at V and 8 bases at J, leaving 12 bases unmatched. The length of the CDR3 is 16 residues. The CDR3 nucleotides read TGTGCCAGCAGTCTGAATCGACCAGCGGGAGGGCATGAGCAGTTCTTC. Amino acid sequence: CASSLNRPAGGHEQFF.

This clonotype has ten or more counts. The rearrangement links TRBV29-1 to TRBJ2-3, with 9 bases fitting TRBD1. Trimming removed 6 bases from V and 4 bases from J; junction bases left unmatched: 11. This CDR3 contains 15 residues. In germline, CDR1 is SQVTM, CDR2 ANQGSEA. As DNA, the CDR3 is TGCAGCGTGGATGGGACAGGGAGTAGCCCAGATACGCAGTATTTT. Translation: CSVDGTGSSPDTQYF.

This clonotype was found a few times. The CDR3: CASFTGAPYGYTF. In DNA, the CDR3 is TGTGCCAGCTTCACCGGAGCCCCATATGGCTACACCTTC. The chain is built from TRBV7-9 and TRBJ1-2; D unresolved. In germline, CDR1 is SEHNR, CDR2 FQNEAQ (reference sequence). This CDR3 contains 13 residues. The V end was cut by 8 bases, the J end by 5 bases, with 15 bases between.

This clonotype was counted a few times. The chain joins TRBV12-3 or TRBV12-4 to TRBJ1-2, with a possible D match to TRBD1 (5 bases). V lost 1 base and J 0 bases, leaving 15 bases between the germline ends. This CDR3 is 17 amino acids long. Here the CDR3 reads CASSLDYWQGPNYGYTF. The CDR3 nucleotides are TGTGCCAGCAGTTTAGATTATTGGCAGGGACCTAACTATGGCTACACCTTC.

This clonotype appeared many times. CDR3: CSAAGTSPNEQFF. The CDR3 coding sequence is TGCAGTGCTGCCGGGACTAGTCCCAATGAGCAGTTCTTC. The rearrangement links TRBV20-1 to TRBJ2-1, with 8 bases that match TRBD2. Germline V gene data show CDR1 as DFQATT and CDR2 as SNEGSKA (reference sequence). The CDR3 spans 13 residues. The V segment lost 5 bases and the J segment 6 bases; nucleotides outside the gene matches: 6.

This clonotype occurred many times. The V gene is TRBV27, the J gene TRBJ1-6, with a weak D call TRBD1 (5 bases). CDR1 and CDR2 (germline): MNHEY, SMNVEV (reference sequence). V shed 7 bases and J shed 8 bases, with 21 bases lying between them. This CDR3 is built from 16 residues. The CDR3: CASTLFGPGVDSPLHF. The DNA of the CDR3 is TGTGCCAGCACCCTATTCGGGCCGGGGGTGGATTCACCCCTCCACTTT.

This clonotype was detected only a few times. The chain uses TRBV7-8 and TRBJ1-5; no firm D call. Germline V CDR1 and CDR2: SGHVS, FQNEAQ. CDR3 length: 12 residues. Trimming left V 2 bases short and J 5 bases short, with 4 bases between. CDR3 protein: CASSLQDQPQHF. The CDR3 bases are TGTGCCAGCAGCTTACAGGATCAGCCCCAGCATTTT.

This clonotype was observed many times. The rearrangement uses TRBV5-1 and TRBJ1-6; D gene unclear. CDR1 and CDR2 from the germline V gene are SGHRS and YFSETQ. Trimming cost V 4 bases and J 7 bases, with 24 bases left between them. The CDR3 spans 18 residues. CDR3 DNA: TGCGCCAGCAGCACTCCGGAGGAGGGATCCTACTTGAATTCACCCCTCCACTTT. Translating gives CASSTPEEGSYLNSPLHF.

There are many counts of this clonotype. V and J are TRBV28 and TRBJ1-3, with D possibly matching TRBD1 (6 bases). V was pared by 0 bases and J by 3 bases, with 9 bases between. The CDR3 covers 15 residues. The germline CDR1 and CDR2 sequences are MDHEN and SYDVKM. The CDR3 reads CASSLWDSLGNTIYF. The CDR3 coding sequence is TGTGCCAGCAGTTTATGGGACAGCCTTGGAAACACCATATATTTT. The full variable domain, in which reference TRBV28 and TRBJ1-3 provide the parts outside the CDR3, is DVKVTQSSRYLVKRTGEKVFLECVQDMDHENMFWYRQDPGLGLRLIYFSYDVKMKEKGDIPEGYSVSREKKERFSLILESASTNQTSMYLCASSLWDSLGNTIYFGEGSWLTVV.

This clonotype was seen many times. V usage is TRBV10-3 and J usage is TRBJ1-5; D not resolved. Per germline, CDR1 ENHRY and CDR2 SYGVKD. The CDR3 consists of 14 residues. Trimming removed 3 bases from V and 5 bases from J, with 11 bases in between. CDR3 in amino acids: CAISDGGLHQPQHF. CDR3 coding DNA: TGTGCCATCAGTGACGGAGGGCTACATCAGCCCCAGCATTTT.

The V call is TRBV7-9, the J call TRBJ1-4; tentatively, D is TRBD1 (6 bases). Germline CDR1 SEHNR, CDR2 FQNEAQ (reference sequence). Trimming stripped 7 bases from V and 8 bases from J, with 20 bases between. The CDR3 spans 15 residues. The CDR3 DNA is TGTGCCAGCACCACTCAGGGGCAGGCGGACGAAAAACTGTTTTTT. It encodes CASTTQGQADEKLFF.

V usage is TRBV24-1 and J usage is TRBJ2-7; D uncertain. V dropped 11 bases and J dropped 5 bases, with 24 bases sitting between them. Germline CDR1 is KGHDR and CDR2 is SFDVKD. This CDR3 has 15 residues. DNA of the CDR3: TGTGCCAGCGGCGCCATGACAAGAACGAAGGACGAGCAGTACTTC. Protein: CASGAMTRTKDEQYF.

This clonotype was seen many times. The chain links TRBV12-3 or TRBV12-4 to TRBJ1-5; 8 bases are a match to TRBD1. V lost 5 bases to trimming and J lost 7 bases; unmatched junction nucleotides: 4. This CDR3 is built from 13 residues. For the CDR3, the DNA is TGTGCCAGCAGTGTAAACAGGGGGCAGCCCCAGCATTTT. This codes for CASSVNRGQPQHF.

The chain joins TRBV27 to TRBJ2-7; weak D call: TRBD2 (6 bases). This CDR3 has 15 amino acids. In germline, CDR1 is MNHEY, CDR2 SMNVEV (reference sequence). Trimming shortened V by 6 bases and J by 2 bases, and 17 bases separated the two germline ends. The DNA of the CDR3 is TGTGCCAGCAGACCCATCTGGGGGGAACCCTACGAGCAGTACGTC. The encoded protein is CASRPIWGEPYEQYV.

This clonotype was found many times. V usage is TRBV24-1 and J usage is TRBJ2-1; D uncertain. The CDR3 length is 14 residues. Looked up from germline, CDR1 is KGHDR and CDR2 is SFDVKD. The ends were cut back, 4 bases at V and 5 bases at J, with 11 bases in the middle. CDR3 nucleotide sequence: TGTGCCACCAGTGACCCTTCCCTCCACAATGAGCAGTTCTTC. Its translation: CATSDPSLHNEQFF.

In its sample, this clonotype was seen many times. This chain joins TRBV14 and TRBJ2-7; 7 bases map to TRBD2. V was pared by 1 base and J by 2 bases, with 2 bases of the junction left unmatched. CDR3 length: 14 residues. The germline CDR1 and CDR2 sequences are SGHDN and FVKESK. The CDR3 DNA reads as TGTGCCAGCAGCCAAGGGACTAGGGCCTACGAGCAGTACTTC. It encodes CASSQGTRAYEQYF.

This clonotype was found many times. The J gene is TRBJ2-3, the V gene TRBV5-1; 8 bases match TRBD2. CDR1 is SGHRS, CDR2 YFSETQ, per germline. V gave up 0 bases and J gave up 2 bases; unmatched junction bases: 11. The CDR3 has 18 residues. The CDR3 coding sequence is TGCGCCAGCAGCTTGGCCTTGGCGGGGGGCGTATACACAGATACGCAGTATTTT. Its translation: CASSLALAGGVYTDTQYF. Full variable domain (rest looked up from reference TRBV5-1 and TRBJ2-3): KAGVTQTPRYLIKTRGQQVTLSCSPISGHRSVSWYQQTPGQGLQFLFEYFSETQRNKGNFPGRFSGRQFSNSRSEMNVSTLELGDSALYLCASSLALAGGVYTDTQYFGPGTRLTVL.

The CDR3 bases are TGTGCCAGCTCACCAAAGCGACCTGACACCGGGGAGCTGTTTTTT. It translates to CASSPKRPDTGELFF. The chain carries TRBV18 and TRBJ2-2, with D uncertain. The germline V and J ends were trimmed by 2 bases and 3 bases, with 10 bases remaining between them. The germline CDR1 and CDR2 sequences are KGHSH and LQKENI. The CDR3 extends over 15 amino acids.

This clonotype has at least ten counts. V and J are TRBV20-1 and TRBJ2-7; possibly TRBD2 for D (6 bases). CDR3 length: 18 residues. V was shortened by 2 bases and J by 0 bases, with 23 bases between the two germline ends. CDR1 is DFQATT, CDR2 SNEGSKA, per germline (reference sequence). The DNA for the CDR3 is TGCAGTGCTAGACCTAGCCCCTGGGGGGAGTCGAGCTCCTACGAGCAGTACTTC. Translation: CSARPSPWGESSSYEQYF.

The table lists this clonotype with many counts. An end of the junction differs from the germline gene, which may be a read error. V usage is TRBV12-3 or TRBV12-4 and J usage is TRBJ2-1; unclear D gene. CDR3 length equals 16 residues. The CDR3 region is CASRLGLLNSYNEQFF. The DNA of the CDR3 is TGTGCCAGCAGGTTAGGCCTTTTGAACTCCTACAATGAGCAGTTCTTC.

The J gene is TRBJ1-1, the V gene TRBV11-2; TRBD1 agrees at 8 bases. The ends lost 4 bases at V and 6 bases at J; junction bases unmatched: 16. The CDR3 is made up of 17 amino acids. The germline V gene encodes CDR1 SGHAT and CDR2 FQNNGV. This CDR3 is CASSSGQAVYVVPEAFF. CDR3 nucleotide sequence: TGTGCCAGCAGCTCGGGACAGGCAGTGTACGTAGTACCTGAAGCTTTCTTT.

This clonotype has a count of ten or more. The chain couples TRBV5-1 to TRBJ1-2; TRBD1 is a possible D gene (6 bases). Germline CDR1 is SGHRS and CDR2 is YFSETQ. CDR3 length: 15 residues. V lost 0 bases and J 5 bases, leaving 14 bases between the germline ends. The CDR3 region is CASSLAGTPDYGYTF. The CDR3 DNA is TGCGCCAGCAGCTTGGCCGGGACACCAGATTATGGCTACACCTTC. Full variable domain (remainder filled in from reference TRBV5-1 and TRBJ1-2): KAGVTQTPRYLIKTRGQQVTLSCSPISGHRSVSWYQQTPGQGLQFLFEYFSETQRNKGNFPGRFSGRQFSNSRSEMNVSTLELGDSALYLCASSLAGTPDYGYTFGSGTRLTVV.

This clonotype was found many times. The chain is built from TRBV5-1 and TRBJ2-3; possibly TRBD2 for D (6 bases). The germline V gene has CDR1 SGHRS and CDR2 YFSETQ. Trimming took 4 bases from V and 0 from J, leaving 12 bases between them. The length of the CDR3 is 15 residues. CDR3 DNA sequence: TGCGCCAGCAGCGGTAGCGGCACTAGCACAGATACGCAGTATTTT. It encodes CASSGSGTSTDTQYF.

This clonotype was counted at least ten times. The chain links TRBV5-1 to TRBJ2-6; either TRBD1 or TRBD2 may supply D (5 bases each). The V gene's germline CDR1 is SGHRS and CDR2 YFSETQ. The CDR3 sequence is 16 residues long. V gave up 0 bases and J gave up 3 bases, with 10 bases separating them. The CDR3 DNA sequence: TGCGCCAGCAGCTTGGTGGGACCTAGTGGGGCCAACGTCCTGACTTTC. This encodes CASSLVGPSGANVLTF.

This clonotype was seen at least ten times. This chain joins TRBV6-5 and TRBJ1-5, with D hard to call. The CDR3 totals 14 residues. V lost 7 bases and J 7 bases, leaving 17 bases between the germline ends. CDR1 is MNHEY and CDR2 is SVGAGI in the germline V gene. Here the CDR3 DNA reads TGTGCCAGCACTCCCACGGAGAGGCTGCAGCCCCAGCATTTT. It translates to CASTPTERLQPQHF.

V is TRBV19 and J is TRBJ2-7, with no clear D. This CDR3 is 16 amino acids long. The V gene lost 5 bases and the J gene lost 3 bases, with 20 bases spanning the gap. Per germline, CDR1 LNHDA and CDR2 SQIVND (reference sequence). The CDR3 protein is CASSRTARKVYYEQYF. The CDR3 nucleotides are TGTGCCAGTAGTCGAACCGCCCGGAAGGTGTACTACGAGCAGTACTTC.

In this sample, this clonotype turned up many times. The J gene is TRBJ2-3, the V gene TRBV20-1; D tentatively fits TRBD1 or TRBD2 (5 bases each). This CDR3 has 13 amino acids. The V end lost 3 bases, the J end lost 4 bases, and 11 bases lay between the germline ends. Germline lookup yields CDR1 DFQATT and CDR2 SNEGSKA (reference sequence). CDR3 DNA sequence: TGCAGTGCTAGCCGCAGGGACGCAGATACGCAGTATTTT. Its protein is CSASRRDADTQYF.